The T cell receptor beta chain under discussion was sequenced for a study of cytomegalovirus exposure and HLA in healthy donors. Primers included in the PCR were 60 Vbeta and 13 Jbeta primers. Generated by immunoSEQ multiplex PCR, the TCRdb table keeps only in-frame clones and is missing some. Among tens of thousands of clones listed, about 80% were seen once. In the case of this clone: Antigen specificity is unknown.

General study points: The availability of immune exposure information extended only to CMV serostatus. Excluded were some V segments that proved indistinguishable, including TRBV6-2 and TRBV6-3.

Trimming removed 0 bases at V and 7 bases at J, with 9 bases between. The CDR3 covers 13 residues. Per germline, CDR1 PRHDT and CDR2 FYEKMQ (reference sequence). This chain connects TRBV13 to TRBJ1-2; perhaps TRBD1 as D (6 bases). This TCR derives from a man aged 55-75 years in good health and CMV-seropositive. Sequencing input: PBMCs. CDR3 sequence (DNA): TGTGCCAGCAGCTTAGGGCAGGGGATTGGCTACACCTTC. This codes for CASSLGQGIGYTF.